This TCR beta chain was identified in a study of control samples from healthy donors and cancer patients. The ends were cut back, 4 bases at V and 7 bases at J, with 8 bases in the middle. Looked up from germline, CDR1 is SEHNR and CDR2 is FQNEAQ (reference sequence). This CDR3 has 12 residues. The repertoire was sequenced with immunoSEQ multiplex PCR; TCRdb's copy has only in-frame clones and lacks some. The data show 110,000 or so clones, about 80% seen once. The sequenced sample consisted of blood. This receptor was obtained from a woman aged 45-65 years in good health. J is TRBJ1-5 and V is TRBV7-9, with a possible D match to TRBD1 (5 bases). In DNA form, the CDR3 reads TGTGCCAGCAGCTCTGGACAACAGCCCCAGCATTTT. The encoded protein is CASSSGQQPQHF.